The clone carrying this T cell receptor (beta chain) was counted only a few times. The data derive from a study of blood T cell repertoires in COVID-19. Turning to the study itself: Sample material is recorded as cDNA or gDNA derived from T cells, B-cell-depleted T cells, or PBMCs.

The V segment lost 2 bases and the J segment 3 bases; nucleotides outside the gene matches: 4. Germline V lookup: CDR1 GTSNPN, CDR2 SVGIG (reference sequence). The CDR3 consists of 13 residues. Methods used by the authors: Scientists estimated how many nucleated cells there were by amplifying reference gene primers. Sequencing used immunoSEQ multiplex PCR; TCRdb keeps in-frame clones, though not all of them. Clone size and V and J calls were adopted from that table, with D and trimming inferred from the DNA. The repertoire includes around 95,000 clones, approximately 84% of them detected once, and roughly 7.3% sits in the top ten.

The receptor comes from a man aged 30-40 years in a cohort sampled during active COVID-19. This chain connects TRBV30 to TRBJ2-7, with 7 positions matching TRBD1. The sample comprised peripheral blood. The CDR3 region is CAWSPGTDYEQYF. The CDR3 DNA is TGTGCCTGGAGTCCCGGGACAGACTACGAGCAGTACTTC.